What follows are 8 T cell receptor beta chains derived from one specimen sequenced in a study of cytomegalovirus exposure and HLA in healthy donors. Amplification used 60 Vbeta primers and 13 Jbeta primers. The assay was immunoSEQ multiplex PCR, and TCRdb's table has in-frame clones only and misses some. The table has around 120,000 clones, roughly 86% seen once. Source material: PBMCs. The receptors were sampled from a man aged 18 to 35 in good health and CMV-seronegative.

V usage is TRBV7-9 and J usage is TRBJ1-1; D ambiguous. Germline CDR1 is SEHNR and CDR2 is FQNEAQ (reference sequence). The V end lost 2 bases, the J end lost 0 bases, and 10 bases lay between the germline ends. The CDR3 extends over 15 amino acids. CDR3 DNA: TGTGCCAGCAGCTTAACCCCAGGCATGAACACTGAAGCTTTCTTT. It codes for CASSLTPGMNTEAFF. The full variable domain, in which reference TRBV7-9 and TRBJ1-1 provide the parts outside the CDR3, is DTGVSQNPRHKITKRGQNVTFRCDPISEHNRLYWYRQTLGQGPEFLTYFQNEAQLEKSRLLSDRFSAERPKGSFSTLEIQRTEQGDSAMYLCASSLTPGMNTEAFFGQGTRLTVV.

This rearrangement joins TRBV5-1 to TRBJ1-1; the match to TRBD1 covers 8 bases. The junction had 18 bases not matched to a gene; V was cut back by 6 bases and J by 5 bases. The CDR3 has 17 residues. The germline gives CDR1 SGHRS, CDR2 YFSETQ. The CDR3 reads CASTLGQGLFEGTEAFF. DNA of the CDR3: TGCGCCAGCACCCTAGGACAGGGACTGTTCGAAGGGACTGAAGCTTTCTTT.

This clone has just one count. V usage is TRBV27 and J usage is TRBJ1-1; 10 bases align to TRBD1. CDR1 is MNHEY, CDR2 SMNVEV, per germline (reference sequence). The trim removed 6 bases at V and 1 base at J, leaving 2 bases unmatched. This CDR3 comprises 14 residues. CDR3 DNA sequence: TGTGCCAGCAGGGGACAGGGGCCGAACACTGAAGCTTTCTTT. This encodes CASRGQGPNTEAFF.

This clone was counted between two and nine times. This sequence joins TRBV7-2 and TRBJ1-1; D is perhaps TRBD1 (6 bases). There are 14 residues in the CDR3. Trimming removed 3 bases from V and 2 bases from J, with 10 bases in between. Germline V lookup: CDR1 SGHTA, CDR2 FQGNSA. The CDR3 loop is CASSFRTVNTEAFF. DNA of the CDR3: TGTGCCAGCAGCTTTAGGACAGTCAACACTGAAGCTTTCTTT.

With regard to this clone: The junction departs from the called germline gene at one end, perhaps through a read error. The chain joins TRBV7-9 to TRBJ1-3; 7 positions agree with TRBD1. The CDR3 is 15 residues long. From germline, CDR1 is SEHNR and CDR2 FQNEAQ (reference sequence). CDR3 in DNA: TGTTCCAGCAGCTTATCCAGGGGGTCCGGAAACACCATATATTTT. Translating gives CSSSLSRGSGNTIYF.

This clone was counted between two and nine times. V usage is TRBV6-1 and J usage is TRBJ2-6; D might be TRBD1 (6 bases). The germline V gene has CDR1 MNHNS and CDR2 SASEGT. Between the trimmed V and J ends, which lost 4 bases and 2 bases, there was a span of 21 bases. The CDR3 loop spans 19 amino acids. The CDR3 bases are TGTGCCAGCAGTGGCAAGGGGGTTGGGGGATCCGCTGGGGCCAACGTCCTGACTTTC. This sequence encodes CASSGKGVGGSAGANVLTF.

The chain has TRBV27 and TRBJ1-4; no reliable D call. V lost 2 bases and J lost 3, with 10 bases in between. This CDR3 has 15 amino acids. Germline V gene sequence: CDR1 MNHEY, CDR2 SMNVEV (reference sequence). CDR3: CASSLGQSPNEKLFF. CDR3 nucleotide sequence: TGTGCCAGCAGTTTAGGGCAGTCTCCTAATGAAAAACTGTTTTTT.

The chain combines TRBV12-5 with TRBJ2-5; tentative D call: TRBD2 (6 bases). The germline V gene encodes CDR1 LGHNT and CDR2 FRNRAP. This CDR3 comprises 15 residues. The ends were cut back, 3 bases at V and 3 bases at J, with 14 bases in the middle. CDR3 region: CASGLLGGAEETQYF. The DNA for the CDR3 is TGTGCTAGTGGTTTACTGGGCGGGGCGGAAGAGACCCAGTACTTC. Supplemented by reference TRBV12-5 and TRBJ2-5, the full variable domain reads DARVTQTPRHKVTEMGQEVTMRCQPILGHNTVFWYRQTMMQGLELLAYFRNRAPLDDSGMPKDRFSAEMPDATLATLKIQPSEPRDSAVYFCASGLLGGAEETQYFGPGTRLLVL.